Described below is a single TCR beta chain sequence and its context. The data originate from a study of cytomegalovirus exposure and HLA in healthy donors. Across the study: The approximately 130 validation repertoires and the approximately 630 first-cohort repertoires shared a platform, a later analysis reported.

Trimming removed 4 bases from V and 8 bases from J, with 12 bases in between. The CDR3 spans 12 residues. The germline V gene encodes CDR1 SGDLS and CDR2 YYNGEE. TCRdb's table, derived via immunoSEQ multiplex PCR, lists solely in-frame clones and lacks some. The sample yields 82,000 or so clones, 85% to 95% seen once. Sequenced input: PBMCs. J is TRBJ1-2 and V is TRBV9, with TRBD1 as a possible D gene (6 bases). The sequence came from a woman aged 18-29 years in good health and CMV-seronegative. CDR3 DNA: TGTGCCAGCAGCCGGGAGGGGGGAGGCTACACCTTC. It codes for CASSREGGGYTF. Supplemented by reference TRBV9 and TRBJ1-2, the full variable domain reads DSGVTQTPKHLITATGQRVTLRCSPRSGDLSVYWYQQSLDQGLQFLIQYYNGEERAKGNILERFSAQQFPDLHSELNLSSLELGDSALYFCASSREGGGYTFGSGTRLTVV.